This T cell receptor beta chain comes out of a study of regulatory T cells in long-lasting Graves disease. Germline-derived CDR1 and CDR2 are MGHRA and YSYEKL. The CDR3 runs to 16 residues. V shed 2 bases, J shed 2 bases, and the junction held 5 bases outside the gene matches. Time point: newly diagnosed GD, antithyroid drugs for less than 3 months. Following extraction of RNA from PBMCs, that RNA was used to make the TCR library. According to the study, TCR beta libraries were built with iRepertoire HTBI primers and CDR3-region Arm-PCR. TCRdb passed the multiplex PCR reads through MiXCR, listing each CDR3 protein once. The table records 550,000 to 650,000 distinct CDR3 sequences, around 16% of them present only once. This sample also belongs to another study, concerning T cells in Graves' hyperthyroidism and ophthalmopathy. As that study records: The HTBI primer set drove a first-round RT-PCR of the TCR CDR3.

The material sequenced was peripheral blood mononuclear cells (PBMCs), taken at new diagnosis, from a patient treated with antithyroid drugs. The V call is TRBV4-1, the J call TRBJ2-3; TRBD2 aligns across 9 bases. This TCR derives from a man in his late teens or twenties with Graves disease. The CDR3 loop is CASSQLGLANTDTQYF. As DNA, the CDR3 is TGCGCCAGCAGCCAACTTGGACTAGCGAACACAGATACGCAGTATTTT.